Sequencing of this TCR beta chain was carried out in a study of OX40 agonist ivuxolimab in advanced cancers. About the study: Cancers in dose escalation were hepatocellular, melanoma, renal cell and head and neck.

This clone was detected a few times. V was trimmed by 8 bases and J by 10 bases, leaving 15 bases between them. CDR3 length equals 13 residues. The germline CDR1 and CDR2 sequences are SNHLY and FYNNEI. Produced via immunoSEQ multiplex PCR; TCRdb's table is partial and in-frame only. Of 50,000 to 75,000 clones listed, about 86% are singletons. V and J are TRBV2 and TRBJ1-6; D remains unclear. The clonotype was recovered from an adult with an advanced solid tumor such as melanoma, head and neck, liver or kidney cancer. The sequencing used CD4+ or CD8+ T cells sorted from blood, collected in a trial of the OX40 agonist ivuxolimab. The CDR3 protein is CASLNLAGSPLHF. The DNA of the CDR3 is TGTGCCAGCCTAAATCTGGCAGGCTCACCCCTCCACTTT.